The 9 T cell receptor beta chains reported below all come from one sample, sequenced in a study of blood T cells in healthy people across ages (dated by TCRdb to the mid-2010s). The library was obtained by 5' RACE. The sequencer listed for this sample is Illumina HiSeq 2500. A second about 7 to 12 cycle PCR used a sample-barcoded 5' primer and a J-beta primer mix. Starting from the raw public reads, TCRdb applied fastp trimming at Q25, assembled clones with MiXCR and retained in-frame beta chains. Identical CDR3 protein sequences are pooled into one entry, listed with their most common genes and DNA. Present in this sample are hundreds of thousands of distinct CDR3 sequences, more than 35% of which were seen just once. The ten largest clonotypes hold 15% to 20% of the sample. Sequences were obtained from blood. The receptors here all came from an elderly man in good health.

The chain couples TRBV6-1 to TRBJ1-2; D unclear. Per germline, CDR1 MNHNS and CDR2 SASEGT. The CDR3 contains 14 residues. V was pared by 0 bases and J by 4 bases, with 9 bases between. The CDR3 sequence: CASSEARHSYGYTF. The CDR3 DNA is TGTGCCAGCAGTGAAGCGCGTCACTCCTATGGCTACACCTTC.

This clonotype has only a few counts. The chain carries TRBV5-1 and TRBJ1-2, with D possibly TRBD1 on 5 matching bases. The CDR3 totals 14 residues. CDR1 is SGHRS and CDR2 is YFSETQ in the germline V gene. V was trimmed by 0 bases and J by 4 bases, leaving 10 bases between them. CDR3 sequence: CASSLDQGGYGYTF. As DNA, the CDR3 is TGCGCCAGCAGCTTGGACCAGGGAGGCTATGGCTACACCTTC.

J is TRBJ2-5 and V is TRBV6-1, with TRBD2 as a possible D gene (6 bases). Germline lookup yields CDR1 MNHNS and CDR2 SASEGT. Between the trimmed V and J ends, which lost 10 bases and 5 bases, there was a span of 14 bases. The CDR3 contains 12 residues. The CDR3 DNA follows: TGTGCCAACGGACTACCACACGAGACCCAGTACTTC. This sequence encodes CANGLPHETQYF.

The J gene is TRBJ2-3, the V gene TRBV6-5; the D gene is possibly TRBD2 (6 bases). Germline V gene lookup returns CDR1 MNHEY and CDR2 SVGAGI. CDR3 length equals 15 residues. V dropped 5 bases and J dropped 4 bases, with 16 bases sitting between them. CDR3 coding DNA: TGTGCCAGCAGTCCGGAGGCGGGGAGCCCAGATACGCAGTATTTT. Protein: CASSPEAGSPDTQYF.

This clonotype was counted between two and nine times. The gene calls are TRBV15 and TRBJ2-7; TRBD2 agrees at 11 bases. The CDR3 extends over 15 amino acids. Germline CDR1 reads LNHNV; CDR2 reads YYDKDF (reference sequence). V shed 2 bases and J 7 bases; nucleotides not matched to a gene: 7. The CDR3, as DNA: TGTGCCACCAGCAGAATAGCGGGAGGGCCTAATGAGCAGTACTTC. Protein: CATSRIAGGPNEQYF.

The chain recombines TRBV6-4 with TRBJ2-1; D possibly corresponds to TRBD1 (6 bases). V shed 2 bases and J shed 6 bases, with 14 bases lying between them. Germline V gene lookup returns CDR1 MRHNA and CDR2 SNTAGT. This CDR3 is built from 15 residues. CDR3 nucleotides: TGTGCCAGCAGTGACGGGACAACCGTTTCCAATGAGCAGTTCTTC. Translation gives CASSDGTTVSNEQFF.

Ten or more counts support this clonotype. The chain carries TRBV18 and TRBJ2-3; 12 bases are a match to TRBD2. The junction had 10 bases not matched to a gene; V was cut back by 3 bases and J by 0 bases. This CDR3 is built from 19 residues. The germline CDR1 and CDR2 sequences are KGHSH and LQKENI. The CDR3 loop is CASSPVTSGLAGSTDTQYF. The CDR3 bases are TGTGCCAGCTCACCGGTGACCTCTGGACTAGCGGGGAGCACAGATACGCAGTATTTT.

The chain couples TRBV27 to TRBJ2-1; 12 bases line up with TRBD2. Germline V lookup: CDR1 MNHEY, CDR2 SMNVEV (reference sequence). Trimming cost V 8 bases and J 7 bases; bases outside gene matches: 6. CDR3 size: 14 residues. DNA of the CDR3: TGTGCCAGCCGACTAGCGGGAGCTTCAAATGAGCAGTTCTTC. It yields the protein CASRLAGASNEQFF.

This chain joins TRBV7-3 and TRBJ2-5, with TRBD2 as a possible D gene (5 bases). The CDR3 length is 14 residues. Germline CDR1 is SGHTA and CDR2 is FQGTGA. The V end lost 1 base, the J end lost 13 bases, and 19 bases lay between the germline ends. The CDR3 nucleotides read TGTGCCAGCAGCTTAATGGGGAGAGCCGGGGTTCTGTACTTC. Amino acids: CASSLMGRAGVLYF.